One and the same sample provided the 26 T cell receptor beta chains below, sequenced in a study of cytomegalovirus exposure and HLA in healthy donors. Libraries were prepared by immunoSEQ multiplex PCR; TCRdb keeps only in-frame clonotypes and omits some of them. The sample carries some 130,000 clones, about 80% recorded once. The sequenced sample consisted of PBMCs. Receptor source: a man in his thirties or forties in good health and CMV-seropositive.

CDR3 sequence: CASKGGGTEAFF. The CDR3 DNA sequence: TGCGCCAGCAAAGGGGGCGGCACTGAAGCTTTCTTT. The chain is built from TRBV5-1 and TRBJ1-1, with 7 bases that match TRBD1. Germline values: CDR1 SGHRS, CDR2 YFSETQ. V dropped 6 bases and J dropped 4; count of bases not matched to a gene: 3. The CDR3 extends over 12 amino acids.

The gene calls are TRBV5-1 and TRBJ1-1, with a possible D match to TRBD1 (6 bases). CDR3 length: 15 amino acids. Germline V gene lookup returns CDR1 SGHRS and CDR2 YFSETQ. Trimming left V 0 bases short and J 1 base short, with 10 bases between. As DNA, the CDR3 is TGCGCCAGCAGCTTGGGGCAGGGGTCGAACACTGAAGCTTTCTTT. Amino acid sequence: CASSLGQGSNTEAFF.

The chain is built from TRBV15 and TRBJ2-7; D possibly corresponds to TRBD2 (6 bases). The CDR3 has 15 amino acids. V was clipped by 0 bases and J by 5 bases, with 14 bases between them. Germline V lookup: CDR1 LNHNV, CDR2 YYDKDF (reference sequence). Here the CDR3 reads CATSREGSGFHEQYF. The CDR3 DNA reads TGTGCCACCAGCAGAGAGGGCAGCGGGTTTCACGAGCAGTACTTC.

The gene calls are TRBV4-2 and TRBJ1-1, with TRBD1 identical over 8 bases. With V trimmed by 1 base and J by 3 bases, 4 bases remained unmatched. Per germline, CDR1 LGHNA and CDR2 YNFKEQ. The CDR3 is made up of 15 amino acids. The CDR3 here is CASSQADRGDTEAFF. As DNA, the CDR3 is TGTGCCAGCAGCCAAGCCGACAGGGGTGACACTGAAGCTTTCTTT.

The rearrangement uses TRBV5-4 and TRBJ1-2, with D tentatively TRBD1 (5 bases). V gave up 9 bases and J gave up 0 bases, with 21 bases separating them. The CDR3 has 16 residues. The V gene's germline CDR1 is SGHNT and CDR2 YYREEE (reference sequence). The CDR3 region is CATGGGGAAANYGYTF. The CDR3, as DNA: TGTGCCACGGGCGGTGGCGGGGCTGCCGCTAACTATGGCTACACCTTC.

CDR3 DNA: TGTGCCAGCCGCCGGGACAGGGGCTACAATGAGCAGTTCTTC. It specifies CASRRDRGYNEQFF. The chain has TRBV6-6 and TRBJ2-1, with TRBD1 matching 10 bases. The junction had 4 bases not matched to a gene; V was cut back by 8 bases and J by 3 bases. This CDR3 region has 14 residues. Per the germline V gene, CDR1 is MNHNY and CDR2 is SVGAGI (reference sequence).

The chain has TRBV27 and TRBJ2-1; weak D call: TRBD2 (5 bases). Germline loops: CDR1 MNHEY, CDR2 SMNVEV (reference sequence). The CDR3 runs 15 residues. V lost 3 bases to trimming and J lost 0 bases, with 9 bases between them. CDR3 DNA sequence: TGTGCCAGCAGTTTGGACGGGATCTCCTACAATGAGCAGTTCTTC. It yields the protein CASSLDGISYNEQFF.

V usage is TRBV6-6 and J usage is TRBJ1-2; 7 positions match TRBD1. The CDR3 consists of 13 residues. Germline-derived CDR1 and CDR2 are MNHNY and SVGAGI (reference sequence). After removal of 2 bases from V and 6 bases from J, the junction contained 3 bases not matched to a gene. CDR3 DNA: TGTGCCAGCAGTTACCAGGGGGTGGATGGCTACACCTTC. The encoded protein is CASSYQGVDGYTF.

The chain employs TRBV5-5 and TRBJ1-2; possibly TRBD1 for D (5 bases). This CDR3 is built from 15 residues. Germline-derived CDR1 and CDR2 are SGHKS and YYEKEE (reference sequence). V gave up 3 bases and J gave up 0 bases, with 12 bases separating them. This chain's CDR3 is CASSSTVTTNYGYTF. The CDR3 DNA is TGTGCCAGCAGCTCGACAGTGACAACTAACTATGGCTACACCTTC.

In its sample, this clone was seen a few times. The chain's CDR3 is CSDRGTYNEQFF. For the CDR3, the DNA is TGCAGCGACCGAGGTACTTACAATGAGCAGTTCTTC. This chain connects TRBV29-1 to TRBJ2-1; D gene ambiguous. Per the germline V gene, CDR1 is SQVTM and CDR2 is ANQGSEA. This CDR3 has 12 residues. The V end was cut by 7 bases, the J end by 4 bases, with 11 bases between.

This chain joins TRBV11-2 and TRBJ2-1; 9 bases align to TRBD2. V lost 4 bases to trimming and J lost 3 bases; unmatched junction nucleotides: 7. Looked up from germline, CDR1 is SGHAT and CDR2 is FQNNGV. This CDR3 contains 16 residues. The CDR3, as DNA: TGTGCCAGCAGCTCACGACTAGCGGATCGCTACAATGAGCAGTTCTTC. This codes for CASSSRLADRYNEQFF.

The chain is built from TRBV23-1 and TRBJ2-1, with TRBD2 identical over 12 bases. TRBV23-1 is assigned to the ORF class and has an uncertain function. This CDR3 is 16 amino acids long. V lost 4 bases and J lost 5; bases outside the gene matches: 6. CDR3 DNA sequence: TGCGCCAGCAGTCCTAGCGGGAGGGAGATAGACAATGAGCAGTTCTTC. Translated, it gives CASSPSGREIDNEQFF.

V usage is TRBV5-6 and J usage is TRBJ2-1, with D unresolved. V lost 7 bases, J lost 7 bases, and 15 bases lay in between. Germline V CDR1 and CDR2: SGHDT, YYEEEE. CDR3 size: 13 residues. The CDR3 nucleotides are TGTGCCAGCCAACCCGGGTCTCAAAATGAGCAGTTCTTC. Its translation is CASQPGSQNEQFF. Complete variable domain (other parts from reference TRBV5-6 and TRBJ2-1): DAGVTQSPTHLIKTRGQQVTLRCSPKSGHDTVSWYQQALGQGPQFIFQYYEEEERQRGNFPDRFSGHQFPNYSSELNVNALLLGDSALYLCASQPGSQNEQFFGPGTRLTVL.

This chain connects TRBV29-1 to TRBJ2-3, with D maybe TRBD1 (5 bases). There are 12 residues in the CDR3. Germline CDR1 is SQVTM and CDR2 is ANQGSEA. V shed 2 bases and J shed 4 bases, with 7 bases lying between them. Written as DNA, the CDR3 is TGCAGCGTTGAAAGGGGTTCAGATACGCAGTATTTT. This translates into CSVERGSDTQYF.

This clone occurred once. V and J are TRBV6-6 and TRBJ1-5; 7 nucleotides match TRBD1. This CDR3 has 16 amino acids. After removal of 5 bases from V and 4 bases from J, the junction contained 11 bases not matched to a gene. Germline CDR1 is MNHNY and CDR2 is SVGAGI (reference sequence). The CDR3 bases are TGTGCCAGCAGTCCACGCGGACAGGTGGAGAATCAGCCCCAGCATTTT. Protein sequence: CASSPRGQVENQPQHF.

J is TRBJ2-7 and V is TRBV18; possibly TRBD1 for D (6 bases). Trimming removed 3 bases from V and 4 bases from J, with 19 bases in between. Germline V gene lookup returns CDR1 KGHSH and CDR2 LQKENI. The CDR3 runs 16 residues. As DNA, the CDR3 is TGTGCCAGCTCACCCTCGGTTGGGGACACTTCTTACGAGCAGTACTTC. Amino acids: CASSPSVGDTSYEQYF.

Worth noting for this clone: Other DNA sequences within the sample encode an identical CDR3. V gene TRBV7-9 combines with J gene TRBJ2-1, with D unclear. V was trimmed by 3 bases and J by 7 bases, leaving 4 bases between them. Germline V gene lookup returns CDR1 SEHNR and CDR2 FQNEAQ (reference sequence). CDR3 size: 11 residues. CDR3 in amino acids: CASSFGNEQFF. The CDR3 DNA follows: TGTGCCAGCAGCTTCGGGAATGAGCAGTTCTTC.

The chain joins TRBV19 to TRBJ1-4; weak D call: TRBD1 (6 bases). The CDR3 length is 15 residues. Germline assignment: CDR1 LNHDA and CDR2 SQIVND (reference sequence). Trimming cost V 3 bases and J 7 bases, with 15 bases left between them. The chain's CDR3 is CASSILVGATEKLFF. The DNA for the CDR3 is TGTGCCAGTAGTATTTTAGTGGGGGCCACTGAAAAACTGTTTTTT.

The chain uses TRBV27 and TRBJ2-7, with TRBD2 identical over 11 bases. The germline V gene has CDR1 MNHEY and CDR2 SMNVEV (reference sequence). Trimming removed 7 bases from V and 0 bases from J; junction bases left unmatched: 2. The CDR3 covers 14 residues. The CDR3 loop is CASKTSGVSYEQYF. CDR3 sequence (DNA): TGTGCCAGCAAGACTAGCGGGGTCTCCTACGAGCAGTACTTC.

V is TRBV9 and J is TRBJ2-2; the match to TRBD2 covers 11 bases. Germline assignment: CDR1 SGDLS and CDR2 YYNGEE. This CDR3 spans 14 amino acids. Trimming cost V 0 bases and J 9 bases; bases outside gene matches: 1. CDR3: CASSVGLAGRELFF. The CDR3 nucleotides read TGTGCCAGCAGCGTAGGACTAGCGGGGCGGGAGCTGTTTTTT.

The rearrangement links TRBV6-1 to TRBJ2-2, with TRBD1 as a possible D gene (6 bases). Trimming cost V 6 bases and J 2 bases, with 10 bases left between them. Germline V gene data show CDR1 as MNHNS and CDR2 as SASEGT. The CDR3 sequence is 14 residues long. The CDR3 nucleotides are TGTGCCAGCAGGCTGACAGGAAACACCGGGGAGCTGTTTTTT. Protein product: CASRLTGNTGELFF.

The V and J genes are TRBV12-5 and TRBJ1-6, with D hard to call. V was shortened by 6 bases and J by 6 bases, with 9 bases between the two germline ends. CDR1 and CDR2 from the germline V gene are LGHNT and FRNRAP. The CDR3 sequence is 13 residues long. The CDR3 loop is CASGSTPNSPLHF. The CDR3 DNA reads TGTGCTAGTGGCTCGACACCTAATTCACCCCTCCACTTT.

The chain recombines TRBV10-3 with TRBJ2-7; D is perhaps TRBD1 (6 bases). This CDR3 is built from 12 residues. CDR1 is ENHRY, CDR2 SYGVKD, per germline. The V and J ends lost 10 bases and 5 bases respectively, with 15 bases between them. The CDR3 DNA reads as TGTGCCACCAAATCAGGGGTAGACGAGCAGTACTTC. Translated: CATKSGVDEQYF.

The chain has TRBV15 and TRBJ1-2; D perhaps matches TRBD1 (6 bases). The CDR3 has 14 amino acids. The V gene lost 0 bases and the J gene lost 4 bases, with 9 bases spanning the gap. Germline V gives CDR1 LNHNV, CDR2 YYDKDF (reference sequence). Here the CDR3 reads CATSRDRGSYGYTF. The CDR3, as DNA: TGTGCCACCAGCAGAGACAGGGGAAGCTATGGCTACACCTTC.

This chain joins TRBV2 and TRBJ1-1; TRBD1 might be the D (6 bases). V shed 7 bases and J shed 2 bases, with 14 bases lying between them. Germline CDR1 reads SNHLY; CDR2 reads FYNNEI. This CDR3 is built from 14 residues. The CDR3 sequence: CASIEDSPNTEAFF. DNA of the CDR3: TGTGCCAGCATAGAGGACAGTCCTAACACTGAAGCTTTCTTT.

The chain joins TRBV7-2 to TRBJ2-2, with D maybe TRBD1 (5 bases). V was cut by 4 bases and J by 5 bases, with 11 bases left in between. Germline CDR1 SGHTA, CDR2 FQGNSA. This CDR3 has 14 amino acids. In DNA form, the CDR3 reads TGTGCCAGCAGCTATCAGCCAGGGACCGGGGAGCTGTTTTTT. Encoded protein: CASSYQPGTGELFF.